Each of the 20 T cell receptor beta chains below was sequenced from the same sample in a study of OX40 agonist ivuxolimab in advanced cancers. Produced via immunoSEQ multiplex PCR; TCRdb's table is partial and in-frame only. The table includes 15,000 to 20,000 clones, about 82% detected once. The sequencing here drew on CD4+ or CD8+ T cells sorted from blood, taken in a trial of the OX40 agonist ivuxolimab. These receptors were taken from an adult with an advanced solid tumor such as melanoma, head and neck, liver or kidney cancer.

The sample holds one count of this clone. This sequence joins TRBV28 and TRBJ2-1; 7 bases match TRBD1. Germline V gene sequence: CDR1 MDHEN, CDR2 SYDVKM. The CDR3 covers 13 residues. V lost 4 bases to trimming and J lost 3 bases; unmatched junction nucleotides: 0. The CDR3 sequence: CASSWDSYNEQFF. The CDR3 DNA reads TGTGCCAGCAGTTGGGACAGCTACAATGAGCAGTTCTTC.

CDR3 protein: CASSFSQSGELFF. The CDR3 bases are TGTGCCAGCAGCTTCTCTCAGAGCGGGGAGCTGTTTTTT. V is TRBV7-9 and J is TRBJ2-2; D unresolved. The germline V gene has CDR1 SEHNR and CDR2 FQNEAQ (reference sequence). This CDR3 has 13 residues. Trimming took off 3 bases at V and 7 bases at J, with 9 bases between the two ends.

The gene calls are TRBV5-1 and TRBJ2-7; D possibly corresponds to TRBD2 (5 bases). CDR3 size: 14 residues. Germline CDR1 is SGHRS and CDR2 is YFSETQ. The V and J ends lost 0 bases and 4 bases respectively, with 11 bases between them. The CDR3 loop reads CASSLEGETYEQYF. Written as DNA, the CDR3 is TGCGCCAGCAGCTTGGAGGGAGAAACGTACGAGCAGTACTTC.

The V gene is TRBV27, the J gene TRBJ2-1, with TRBD2 identical over 7 bases. Germline V lookup: CDR1 MNHEY, CDR2 SMNVEV (reference sequence). J gave up 4 bases and V 5 bases, and 5 bases lay outside the gene matches. The CDR3 runs to 14 residues. The CDR3 nucleotides read TGTGCCAGCAGTAATGGGGGGGGGTACAATGAGCAGTTCTTC. The encoded protein is CASSNGGGYNEQFF.

About this clone itself: Other DNA sequences in this sample translate to the same CDR3. The chain carries TRBV27 and TRBJ1-5, with D hard to call. Per germline, CDR1 MNHEY and CDR2 SMNVEV (reference sequence). Trimming stripped 4 bases from V and 4 bases from J, with 11 bases between. The CDR3 is made up of 14 amino acids. In DNA, the CDR3 is TGTGCCAGCAGTTCCGGGCTCTCGAATCAGCCCCAGCATTTT. Translation: CASSSGLSNQPQHF.

A note on this clone: A far bigger clonotype differs at one base, so this is likely a read error. This chain joins TRBV29-1 and TRBJ1-1, with TRBD1 matching 9 bases. The length of the CDR3 is 13 residues. The V gene's germline CDR1 is SQVTM and CDR2 ANQGSEA. V dropped 6 bases and J dropped 4; count of bases not matched to a gene: 6. CDR3 amino acids: CSVRTGVVTEAFF. As DNA, the CDR3 is TGCAGCGTCAGGACAGGGGTTGTCACTGAAGCTTTCTTT. The full variable domain, its missing parts supplied by reference TRBV29-1 and TRBJ1-1, is SAVISQKPSRDICQRGTSLTIQCQVDSQVTMMFWYRQQPGQSLTLIATANQGSEATYESGFVIDKFPISRPNLTFSTLTVSNMSPEDSSIYLCSVRTGVVTEAFFGQGTRLTVV.

The V gene is TRBV15, the J gene TRBJ1-1, with D perhaps TRBD1 (6 bases). The V end lost 1 base, the J end lost 0 bases, and 12 bases lay between the germline ends. Per the germline V gene, CDR1 is LNHNV and CDR2 is YYDKDF (reference sequence). The CDR3 length is 16 residues. CDR3 sequence reads: CATSRVRTAMNTEAFF. The CDR3 DNA reads TGTGCCACCAGCAGAGTACGGACAGCTATGAACACTGAAGCTTTCTTT. The whole variable domain, filled in from reference TRBV15 and TRBJ1-1, reads DAMVIQNPRYQVTQFGKPVTLSCSQTLNHNVMYWYQQKSSQAPKLLFHYYDKDFNNEADTPDNFQSRRPNTSFCFLDIRSPGLGDTAMYLCATSRVRTAMNTEAFFGQGTRLTVV.

This clone was counted a single time. The gene calls are TRBV2 and TRBJ1-1, with D possibly TRBD1 on 5 matching bases. CDR1 and CDR2 from the germline V gene are SNHLY and FYNNEI. The CDR3 is made up of 13 amino acids. Between the trimmed V and J ends, which lost 7 bases and 5 bases, there was a span of 14 bases. CDR3 sequence reads: CASINLGRTEAFF. The CDR3 region has the DNA TGTGCCAGCATTAACTTGGGGCGAACTGAAGCTTTCTTT.

This chain uses TRBV10-2 with TRBJ2-3; 7 bases are a match to TRBD1. Trimming took 5 bases from V and 2 from J; bases not matched to a gene: 4. CDR3 length: 14 residues. Looked up from germline, CDR1 is WSHSY and CDR2 is SAAADI. For the CDR3, the DNA is TGCGCCAGCAGTTGGGACAGTTACACAGATACGCAGTATTTT. The encoded protein is CASSWDSYTDTQYF.

The chain has TRBV19 and TRBJ1-5, with no clear D. The CDR3 runs to 13 residues. CDR1 and CDR2 (germline): LNHDA, SQIVND (reference sequence). The V gene lost 4 bases and the J gene lost 7 bases, with 11 bases spanning the gap. This chain's CDR3 is CASSTTPGQPQHF. The CDR3 DNA sequence: TGTGCCAGTAGTACAACCCCGGGGCAGCCCCAGCATTTT.

The V call is TRBV7-9, the J call TRBJ2-1; unclear D gene. Trimming shortened V by 5 bases and J by 3 bases, and 11 bases separated the two germline ends. Per the germline V gene, CDR1 is SEHNR and CDR2 is FQNEAQ (reference sequence). The CDR3 totals 14 residues. The CDR3 nucleotides read TGTGCCAGCAGCCCCCCAACAAGCTACAATGAGCAGTTCTTC. Encoded protein: CASSPPTSYNEQFF.

This chain connects TRBV28 to TRBJ1-1; D is ambiguous. The germline gives CDR1 MDHEN, CDR2 SYDVKM. Trimming pared 4 bases from V and 1 base from J, leaving 4 bases between. The CDR3 totals 12 residues. The CDR3 sequence: CASSSENTEAFF. In nucleotides, the CDR3 is TGTGCCAGCAGTTCCGAGAACACTGAAGCTTTCTTT. Supplemented by reference TRBV28 and TRBJ1-1, the full variable domain reads DVKVTQSSRYLVKRTGEKVFLECVQDMDHENMFWYRQDPGLGLRLIYFSYDVKMKEKGDIPEGYSVSREKKERFSLILESASTNQTSMYLCASSSENTEAFFGQGTRLTVV.

This clone is a singleton in its sample. V and J are TRBV2 and TRBJ1-4, with D possibly TRBD1 on 6 matching bases. Per germline, CDR1 SNHLY and CDR2 FYNNEI. This CDR3 has 15 residues. V was clipped by 3 bases and J by 8 bases, with 16 bases between them. The CDR3 protein is CASSDYGTLREKLFF. The CDR3 bases are TGTGCCAGCAGTGATTATGGGACATTACGGGAAAAACTGTTTTTT.

This clone was found a few times. This chain links TRBV25-1 with TRBJ2-4; the D gene is possibly TRBD1 (6 bases). The germline V gene encodes CDR1 MGHDK and CDR2 SYGVNS. The length of the CDR3 is 17 residues. V lost 1 base and J 3 bases, leaving 16 bases between the germline ends. CDR3 in amino acids: CASSESGWGHHKNIQYF. CDR3 coding DNA: TGTGCCAGCAGTGAATCTGGGTGGGGGCACCACAAAAACATTCAGTACTTC.

The rearrangement joins TRBV18 to TRBJ1-2; D may be TRBD1 (6 bases). This CDR3 is 16 amino acids long. Germline assignment: CDR1 KGHSH and CDR2 LQKENI. V shed 2 bases and J shed 8 bases, with 21 bases lying between them. The CDR3 sequence is CASSPTGQPDAGGYTF. CDR3 coding DNA: TGTGCCAGCTCACCAACAGGACAGCCGGACGCGGGCGGCTACACCTTC.

The chain links TRBV5-1 to TRBJ2-1; possibly TRBD1 for D (6 bases). Trimming removed 4 bases from V and 8 bases from J, with 13 bases in between. The CDR3 has 13 amino acids. Germline V gives CDR1 SGHRS, CDR2 YFSETQ. The CDR3 is CASSRVGGHEQFF. CDR3 DNA sequence: TGCGCCAGCAGCCGCGTAGGGGGTCATGAGCAGTTCTTC. The full variable domain, in which reference TRBV5-1 and TRBJ2-1 provide the parts outside the CDR3, is KAGVTQTPRYLIKTRGQQVTLSCSPISGHRSVSWYQQTPGQGLQFLFEYFSETQRNKGNFPGRFSGRQFSNSRSEMNVSTLELGDSALYLCASSRVGGHEQFFGPGTRLTVL.

This clone was counted between two and nine times. At one of its ends the junction is not consistent with the germline gene, which may arise from a read error. This rearrangement joins TRBV11-2 to TRBJ1-2; possible D gene TRBD1, 6 bases. Germline CDR1 is SGHAT and CDR2 is FQNNGV. CDR3 length: 13 amino acids. As DNA, the CDR3 is TGTGCCAGCAGCTTAGATCAGGGGCACGAATTATCCTTC. The encoded protein is CASSLDQGHELSF.

J is TRBJ2-7 and V is TRBV9; TRBD1 agrees at 7 bases. The CDR3 runs to 16 residues. Losses at the gene ends were 4 bases for V and 0 bases for J; bases not matched to a gene: 10. CDR1 and CDR2 from the germline V gene are SGDLS and YYNGEE. In DNA form, the CDR3 reads TGTGCCAGCAGCCCGGGACCTGGACAGGCCTCCTACGAGCAGTACTTC. This sequence encodes CASSPGPGQASYEQYF.

This chain connects TRBV27 to TRBJ1-1; D call uncertain. The CDR3 is 13 amino acids. Per the germline V gene, CDR1 is MNHEY and CDR2 is SMNVEV (reference sequence). V lost 2 bases, J lost 5 bases, and 9 bases lay in between. The CDR3 nucleotides read TGTGCCAGCAGTTTAAAACCGATGACTGAAGCTTTCTTT. It is translated as CASSLKPMTEAFF.

By frequency in the sample, this clone is medium-sized. The chain combines TRBV11-2 with TRBJ2-1, with D perhaps being TRBD1 or TRBD2 (5 bases each). The V gene lost 5 bases and the J gene lost 8 bases, with 16 bases spanning the gap. The CDR3 is 14 residues long. Germline values: CDR1 SGHAT, CDR2 FQNNGV. The chain's CDR3 is CASSPEGPWDEQFF. CDR3 DNA: TGTGCCAGCAGCCCTGAGGGGCCTTGGGATGAGCAGTTCTTC.